The next 18 T cell receptor beta chains were all read from a single sample in a study of blood T cell repertoires in COVID-19. Using immunoSEQ multiplex PCR, the repertoire was profiled, and TCRdb retains in-frame clones only, with some absent. This repertoire shows over 350,000 clones, around nine tenths found once; its top ten account for more than 1%. Sequenced material: PBMCs or T cells enriched from blood (not recorded which). The receptors stem from a woman aged 18-29 years who had recovered from COVID-19.

The chain recombines TRBV12-5 with TRBJ2-2, with TRBD1 identical over 10 bases. Germline loops: CDR1 LGHNT, CDR2 FRNRAP. The CDR3 consists of 19 residues. Trimming at V came to 1 base and at J to 1 base, leaving 9 bases not matched to a gene. This CDR3 reads CASGLGQKRTGGNTGELFF. For the CDR3, the DNA is TGTGCTAGTGGTTTGGGCCAAAAAAGGACAGGGGGGAACACCGGGGAGCTGTTTTTT.

This chain joins TRBV7-8 and TRBJ1-1; no clear D. CDR1 and CDR2 (germline): SGHVS, FQNEAQ. The ends were cut back, 5 bases at V and 2 bases at J, with 15 bases in the middle. This CDR3 is 15 amino acids long. CDR3 in amino acids: CASSPRSGENTEAFF. The CDR3 coding sequence is TGTGCCAGCAGCCCGAGGTCGGGAGAAAACACTGAAGCTTTCTTT. Combining the CDR3 with reference TRBV7-8 and TRBJ1-1 gives the whole variable domain GAGVSQSPRYKVAKRGQDVALRCDPISGHVSLFWYQQALGQGPEFLTYFQNEAQLDKSGLPSDRFFAERPEGSVSTLKIQRTQQEDSAVYLCASSPRSGENTEAFFGQGTRLTVV.

The V and J genes are TRBV28 and TRBJ2-7; 8 bases fit TRBD1. This CDR3 has 15 residues. The V and J ends lost 5 bases and 3 bases, in that order; junction bases with no gene match: 9. The germline V gene has CDR1 MDHEN and CDR2 SYDVKM. CDR3 coding DNA: TGTGCCAGCAGTGCACCCGGGACAGGCTACTACGAGCAGTACTTC. Translation: CASSAPGTGYYEQYF.

V and J are TRBV27 and TRBJ2-3; 9 nucleotides align to TRBD2. The V gene end was trimmed by 5 bases and the J gene end by 2 bases; junction bases not matched to a gene: 14. Germline CDR1 reads MNHEY; CDR2 reads SMNVEV (reference sequence). The CDR3 is made up of 18 amino acids. CDR3 protein: CASSRRQTSGHTTDTQYF. CDR3 DNA sequence: TGTGCCAGCAGTCGACGACAGACTAGCGGCCATACCACAGATACGCAGTATTTT.

This clone was counted once. The chain joins TRBV15 to TRBJ2-7; 9 bases are a match to TRBD1. Germline V gene data show CDR1 as LNHNV and CDR2 as YYDKDF (reference sequence). V shed 8 bases, J shed 3 bases, and the junction held 20 bases outside the gene matches. This CDR3 is 18 amino acids long. The CDR3 nucleotides are TGTGCCACCGGGAACACAGGGGGCAGGGGATTAATTGGCTACGAGCAGTACTTC. Translating it yields CATGNTGGRGLIGYEQYF.

This clone was counted at least ten times. The J gene is TRBJ1-1, the V gene TRBV19, with D maybe TRBD1 (5 bases). This CDR3 comprises 15 residues. Trimming pared 4 bases from V and 0 bases from J, leaving 12 bases between. Germline V CDR1 and CDR2: LNHDA, SQIVND (reference sequence). CDR3 sequence reads: CASSTLTDMNTEAFF. The CDR3 nucleotides read TGTGCCAGTAGTACTTTGACAGATATGAACACTGAAGCTTTCTTT.

The chain employs TRBV2 and TRBJ1-2; D gene uncertain. The germline CDR1 and CDR2 sequences are SNHLY and FYNNEI. The CDR3 totals 14 residues. The V end was cut by 3 bases, the J end by 4 bases, with 12 bases between. CDR3 sequence reads: CASSDYATLYGYTF. CDR3 nucleotide sequence: TGTGCCAGCAGTGATTATGCGACTCTCTATGGCTACACCTTC.

The V gene is TRBV6-5, the J gene TRBJ1-2, with a weak D call TRBD1 (6 bases). The ends were cut back, 6 bases at V and 7 bases at J, with 21 bases in the middle. The CDR3 is 15 amino acids. Germline CDR1 is MNHEY and CDR2 is SVGAGI. CDR3 nucleotides: TGTGCCAGCAGCCGAAGGGGGGGTTCGGGTGCTGGCTACACCTTC. Protein sequence: CASSRRGGSGAGYTF.

V usage is TRBV10-3 and J usage is TRBJ2-7; D is possibly TRBD1 (6 bases). The ends were cut back, 6 bases at V and 4 bases at J, with 10 bases in the middle. This CDR3 region has 12 residues. Germline loops: CDR1 ENHRY, CDR2 SYGVKD. Written as DNA, the CDR3 is TGTGCCATCAGCCAGGACAGTTACGAGCAGTACTTC. This codes for CAISQDSYEQYF.

This chain connects TRBV21-1 to TRBJ1-1; TRBD1, as called in the table, went unchecked against the DNA. TRBV21-1 is noted as a pseudogene. The CDR3 sequence is 15 residues long. CDR3 region: CASSYRQGADTEAFF. The CDR3 bases are TGTGCCAGCAGCTACAGGCAGGGGGCGGACACTGAAGCTTTCTTT.

The gene calls are TRBV24-1 and TRBJ1-2; D might be TRBD1 (6 bases). Trimming pared 5 bases from V and 1 base from J, leaving 10 bases between. Germline CDR1 and CDR2: KGHDR and SFDVKD. CDR3 length: 14 amino acids. CDR3 residues: CATSGQGLNYGYTF. DNA of the CDR3: TGTGCCACCAGTGGCCAGGGGCTTAACTATGGCTACACCTTC.

The V gene is TRBV10-3, the J gene TRBJ1-1; 7 nucleotides align to TRBD1. J was trimmed by 2 bases and V by 4 bases; bases with no gene match: 4. CDR1 ENHRY and CDR2 SYGVKD come from the germline V gene. This CDR3 contains 14 residues. CDR3: CAISGGQKNTEAFF. In nucleotides, the CDR3 is TGTGCCATCAGTGGGGGACAGAAAAACACTGAAGCTTTCTTT.

This chain's CDR3 is CASSQGGQATYEQYF. As DNA, the CDR3 is TGTGCCAGCAGCCAAGGCGGACAGGCGACCTACGAGCAGTACTTC. The chain joins TRBV3-1 (or the pseudogene TRBV3-2) to TRBJ2-7, with 7 bases matching TRBD1. The CDR3 length is 15 residues. The V gene end was trimmed by 1 base and the J gene end by 2 bases; junction bases not matched to a gene: 5. From germline, CDR1 is LGHDT and CDR2 YNNKEL (reference sequence).

This chain joins TRBV19 and TRBJ1-2, with D perhaps TRBD1 (6 bases). Germline-derived CDR1 and CDR2 are LNHDA and SQIVND (reference sequence). This CDR3 contains 17 residues. Trimming took off 6 bases at V and 1 base at J, with 21 bases between the two ends. CDR3 protein: CASSPSLATGGNYGYTF. In nucleotides, the CDR3 is TGTGCCAGTAGCCCGTCCCTCGCGACAGGAGGTAACTATGGCTACACCTTC. The entire variable domain, with the rest obtained from reference TRBV19 and TRBJ1-2, is as follows: DGGITQSPKYLFRKEGQNVTLSCEQNLNHDAMYWYRQDPGQGLRLIYYSQIVNDFQKGDIAEGYSVSREKKESFPLTVTSAQKNPTAFYLCASSPSLATGGNYGYTFGSGTRLTVV.

V gene TRBV7-2 combines with J gene TRBJ1-2, with a tentative D call TRBD1 (6 bases). V dropped 5 bases and J dropped 2 bases, with 15 bases sitting between them. The CDR3 has 15 amino acids. CDR1 and CDR2 (germline): SGHTA, FQGNSA. The CDR3 DNA sequence: TGTGCCAGCAGCCCAGTAAATACAGGGAACTATGGCTACACCTTC. Protein sequence: CASSPVNTGNYGYTF.

The chain combines TRBV6-5 with TRBJ1-2; D gene ambiguous. Germline V CDR1 and CDR2: MNHEY, SVGAGI. This CDR3 comprises 15 residues. Deletions cut 2 bases from V and 8 bases from J, with 18 bases between. Here the CDR3 DNA reads TGTGCCAGCAGTTACGGGTTGTTCGGGGTTGGAGGCTACACCTTC. It yields the protein CASSYGLFGVGGYTF.

The chain is built from TRBV5-5 and TRBJ1-3; D ambiguous. CDR1 and CDR2 from the germline V gene are SGHKS and YYEKEE (reference sequence). The CDR3 contains 15 residues. The V end was cut by 3 bases, the J end by 0 bases, with 10 bases between. DNA for the CDR3: TGTGCCAGCAGCTGGACTCGAAGCTCTGGAAACACCATATATTTT. It translates to CASSWTRSSGNTIYF.

The genes are TRBV10-1 and TRBJ2-3; 7 bases are a match to TRBD1. J lost 1 base, V lost 7 bases, and 11 bases had no gene match. The germline gives CDR1 WNHNN, CDR2 SYGVQD (reference sequence). The CDR3 is 16 amino acids. The CDR3 DNA reads as TGCGCCAGCATTAGAGACAGGGTGGAGGGCACAGATACGCAGTATTTT. Amino acids: CASIRDRVEGTDTQYF.